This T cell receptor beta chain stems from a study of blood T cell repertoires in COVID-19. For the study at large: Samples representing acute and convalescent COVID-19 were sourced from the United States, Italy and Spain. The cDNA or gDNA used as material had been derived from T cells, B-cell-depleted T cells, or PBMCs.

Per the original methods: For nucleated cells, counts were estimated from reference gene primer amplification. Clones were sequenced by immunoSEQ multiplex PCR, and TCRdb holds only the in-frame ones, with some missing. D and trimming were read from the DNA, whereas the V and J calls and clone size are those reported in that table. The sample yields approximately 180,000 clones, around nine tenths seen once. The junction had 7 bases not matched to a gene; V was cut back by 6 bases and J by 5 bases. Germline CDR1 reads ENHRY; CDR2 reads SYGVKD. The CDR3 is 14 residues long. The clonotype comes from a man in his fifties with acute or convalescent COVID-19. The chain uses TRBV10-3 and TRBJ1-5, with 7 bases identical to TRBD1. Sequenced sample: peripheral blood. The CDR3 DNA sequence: TGTGCCATCAGCGAAGACAGGGCTTATCAGCCCCAGCATTTT. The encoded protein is CAISEDRAYQPQHF.